This record covers a single T cell receptor (beta chain). Its antigen remains unidentified. Sequencing was performed with immunoSEQ multiplex PCR; in TCRdb, only in-frame clones are kept and a portion is missing. The sample lists a few million clones; just over 90% were seen once. The sample belongs to a study of shared clonotypes between healthy human individuals. Study conclusions and caveats: Among non-shared clonotypes, generation probabilities were lower than among those shared by all four donors.

Donors, without exception, were Caucasian adults residing in Nashville, Tennessee. CD4+ cell separation produced CD45RA+ naive and CD45RA-negative memory subsets. The CDR3 covers 17 residues. Germline V gene lookup returns CDR1 SGDLS and CDR2 YYNGEE. The V gene lost 3 bases and the J gene lost 0 bases, with 17 bases spanning the gap. The genes are TRBV9 and TRBJ2-3; the D is unclear. This TCR derives from a man aged 18 to 30 in good health. Sequencing used naive CD4+ T cells sorted from blood. This sample's subset: CD45RA+ positively selected. CDR3 DNA sequence: TGTGCCAGCAGCGCAACCGGAAATGCACCTAGCACAGATACGCAGTATTTT. Translated: CASSATGNAPSTDTQYF.